Shown below are 26 T cell receptor beta chains from a single sample sequenced in a study of neurological immune-mediated disorders. TCRdb re-analysed the 5' RACE reads in MiXCR, keeping a single row per CDR3 protein. Here the sample spans 35,000 to 50,000 distinct CDR3 sequences, 2% to 2.5% being singletons. What was sequenced was PBMCs. The source is a man aged 50-60 years with multiple sclerosis.

This clonotype was counted many times. The chain combines TRBV7-2 with TRBJ2-1, with D possibly TRBD2 on 6 matching bases. This CDR3 has 16 amino acids. The V gene's germline CDR1 is SGHTA and CDR2 FQGNSA. The V end lost 4 bases, the J end lost 0 bases, and 13 bases lay between the germline ends. In nucleotides, the CDR3 is TGTGCCAGCAGCTATCATAGCGGAAGCTCCTACAATGAGCAGTTCTTC. Its translation is CASSYHSGSSYNEQFF.

This clonotype appeared many times. The chain recombines TRBV30 with TRBJ2-2; 8 nucleotides align to TRBD2. The CDR3 is made up of 14 amino acids. Germline CDR1 GTSNPN, CDR2 SVGIG (reference sequence). V shed 5 bases and J 7 bases; nucleotides not matched to a gene: 9. Here the CDR3 reads CAWGRGGLIGELFF. CDR3 sequence (DNA): TGTGCCTGGGGACGGGGGGGCCTCATCGGGGAGCTGTTTTTT.

There are many counts of this clonotype. The chain carries TRBV6-5 and TRBJ2-5; 10 nucleotides match TRBD2. Germline assignment: CDR1 MNHEY and CDR2 SVGAGI. This CDR3 comprises 17 residues. V trimming: 0 bases; J trimming: 2 bases; junction bases outside the gene matches: 6. CDR3 loop: CASSYSFTSGVQETQYF. In DNA form, the CDR3 reads TGTGCCAGCAGTTACTCATTCACTAGCGGGGTACAAGAGACCCAGTACTTC.

This clonotype has a count of ten or more. The chain carries TRBV7-3 and TRBJ2-1, with unresolved D. Germline V lookup: CDR1 SGHTA, CDR2 FQGTGA. V lost 2 bases to trimming and J lost 9 bases, with 5 bases between them. The CDR3 sequence is 11 residues long. Here the CDR3 reads CASSLDGEQFF. The CDR3 nucleotides are TGTGCCAGCAGCTTAGACGGTGAGCAGTTCTTC.

The sample holds many counts of this clonotype. The CDR3 here is CSVGGGTYNEQFF. The CDR3 region has the DNA TGCAGTGTGGGCGGGGGGACCTACAATGAGCAGTTCTTC. The chain couples TRBV20-1 to TRBJ2-1; 8 bases align to TRBD2. CDR1 is DFQATT and CDR2 is SNEGSKA in the germline V gene (reference sequence). The CDR3 length is 13 residues. V dropped 7 bases and J dropped 2; count of bases not matched to a gene: 4.

The V gene is TRBV7-8, the J gene TRBJ2-7; TRBD1 is a possible D gene (8 bases). This CDR3 contains 18 residues. Germline V lookup: CDR1 SGHVS, CDR2 FQNEAQ. V was cut by 0 bases and J by 0 bases, with 18 bases left in between. For the CDR3, the DNA is TGTGCCAGCAGCTTAGCACCAGGGGGCGGGAGTAACTCCTACGAGCAGTACTTC. Translating it yields CASSLAPGGGSNSYEQYF.

Turning to this clonotype: A read error may account for a junction end that differs from germline. The J gene is TRBJ1-2, the V gene TRBV3-1; TRBD1 matches 7 bases. The CDR3 runs 13 residues. Germline V CDR1 and CDR2: LGHDT, YNNKEL (reference sequence). The CDR3 nucleotides are TGTGTCAGCAGCCCCCACAGGGGAGATGGCTACACCTTC. Amino acid sequence: CVSSPHRGDGYTF.

This clonotype has ten or more counts. The chain combines TRBV6-5 with TRBJ1-2; D is possibly TRBD1 (5 bases). V gave up 5 bases and J gave up 3 bases, with 10 bases separating them. CDR1 and CDR2 (germline): MNHEY, SVGAGI. The CDR3 contains 13 residues. CDR3 in amino acids: CASSPPGDYGYTF. The CDR3 coding sequence is TGTGCCAGCAGTCCCCCGGGGGACTATGGCTACACCTTC.

Regarding this clonotype: An end of the junction differs from the germline gene, which may be a read error. The CDR3 sequence: CASSSDRGNQPQNF. The CDR3 coding sequence is TGTGCCAGCAGCTCCGACAGGGGCAATCAGCCCCAGAATTTT. The V call is TRBV7-2, the J call TRBJ1-5; 8 bases match TRBD1. There are 14 residues in the CDR3. Germline loops: CDR1 SGHTA, CDR2 FQGNSA.

Many counts were recorded for this clonotype. The chain uses TRBV7-2 and TRBJ2-3, with TRBD2 matching over 9 bases. From germline, CDR1 is SGHTA and CDR2 FQGNSA. The CDR3 consists of 16 residues. Unmatched junction bases numbered 9, after V lost 4 bases and J lost 4 bases. The CDR3 DNA follows: TGTGCCAGCAGCTCCCAGGTTAGCGGGGGCGCAGATACGCAGTATTTT. Translating it yields CASSSQVSGGADTQYF.

This clonotype was seen repeatedly, ten times or more. The rearrangement uses TRBV9 and TRBJ1-1, with D uncertain. Germline-derived CDR1 and CDR2 are SGDLS and YYNGEE. Between the trimmed V and J ends, which lost 0 bases and 1 base, there was a span of 7 bases. The CDR3 loop spans 14 amino acids. This CDR3 reads CASSVDGANTEAFF. CDR3 in DNA: TGTGCCAGCAGCGTAGACGGAGCGAACACTGAAGCTTTCTTT.

Ten or more counts support this clonotype. V usage is TRBV5-1 and J usage is TRBJ2-3; TRBD1 matches at 7 bases. Germline values: CDR1 SGHRS, CDR2 YFSETQ. CDR3 length: 14 amino acids. The J segment lost 2 bases and the V segment lost 5 bases, leaving 5 bases of the junction unmatched. CDR3 bases: TGCGCCAGCAGACCACAGGGGATCACAGATACGCAGTATTTT. Translating gives CASRPQGITDTQYF.

This clonotype was seen many times. The V and J genes are TRBV5-1 and TRBJ2-2, with D uncertain. Trimming cost V 0 bases and J 8 bases, with 11 bases left between them. The germline V gene has CDR1 SGHRS and CDR2 YFSETQ. This CDR3 has 14 amino acids. The CDR3 sequence: CASSLALDPGELFF. In DNA, the CDR3 is TGCGCCAGCAGCTTGGCCTTGGATCCGGGGGAGCTGTTTTTT.

This clonotype was detected ten times or more. The chain joins TRBV7-2 to TRBJ1-1, with D perhaps matching TRBD1 (5 bases). V was shortened by 5 bases and J by 2 bases, with 15 bases between the two germline ends. CDR3 size: 15 residues. Germline V CDR1 and CDR2: SGHTA, FQGNSA. The CDR3 sequence is CASSVTGTQNTEAFF. The CDR3 DNA follows: TGTGCCAGCAGCGTGACCGGGACTCAAAACACTGAAGCTTTCTTT. Full variable domain (rest looked up from reference TRBV7-2 and TRBJ1-1): GAGVSQSPSNKVTEKGKDVELRCDPISGHTALYWYRQSLGQGLEFLIYFQGNSAPDKSGLPSDRFSAERTGGSVSTLTIQRTQQEDSAVYLCASSVTGTQNTEAFFGQGTRLTVV.

The chain couples TRBV5-6 to TRBJ1-6; D not resolved. CDR3 length: 13 residues. Germline-derived CDR1 and CDR2 are SGHDT and YYEEEE. V shed 3 bases and J shed 5 bases, with 6 bases lying between them. CDR3 bases: TGTGCCAGCAGCTACCGAGATAATTCACCCCTCCACTTT. Protein: CASSYRDNSPLHF.

In its sample, this clonotype was seen many times. V and J are TRBV12-3 or TRBV12-4 and TRBJ1-3; D is unresolved. Trimming left V 1 base short and J 0 bases short, with 7 bases between. The CDR3 covers 15 residues. CDR3 residues: CASSLGRLSGNTIYF. In DNA form, the CDR3 reads TGTGCCAGCAGTTTAGGCAGACTCTCTGGAAACACCATATATTTT.

This clonotype was detected ten times or more. In nucleotides, the CDR3 is TGTGCCAGCAGTTACTTCTACGAGCAGTACTTC. This translates into CASSYFYEQYF. This chain joins TRBV6-6 and TRBJ2-7; no clear D gene. This CDR3 contains 11 residues. V dropped 1 base and J dropped 3 bases, with 1 base sitting between them. Per germline, CDR1 MNHNY and CDR2 SVGAGI (reference sequence).

This clonotype was recorded at least ten times. The J gene is TRBJ2-5, the V gene TRBV6-5; the D gene is possibly TRBD1 (6 bases). This CDR3 contains 16 residues. Germline CDR1 reads MNHEY; CDR2 reads SVGAGI. The ends were cut back, 0 bases at V and 4 bases at J, with 15 bases in the middle. The CDR3 spells CASSYSGAWRVETQYF. The CDR3 DNA sequence: TGTGCCAGCAGTTACTCGGGGGCCTGGCGTGTAGAGACCCAGTACTTC.

This clonotype has at least ten counts. This chain joins TRBV10-3 and TRBJ2-3; 11 bases line up with TRBD2. V was pared by 6 bases and J by 1 base, with 0 bases of the junction left unmatched. Germline-derived CDR1 and CDR2 are ENHRY and SYGVKD. There are 14 residues in the CDR3. Written as DNA, the CDR3 is TGTGCCATCAGGACTAGCGGGGGCACAGATACGCAGTATTTT. As protein: CAIRTSGGTDTQYF.

In its sample, this clonotype was seen many times. CDR3 in DNA: TGTGCCAGCAGTTCCGATGAAGGGGTGGGGGGAAACACCATATATTTT. Its protein product is CASSSDEGVGGNTIYF. The chain carries TRBV28 and TRBJ1-3; weak D call: TRBD1 (5 bases). Germline V gene sequence: CDR1 MDHEN, CDR2 SYDVKM. Trimming took 4 bases from V and 4 from J, leaving 17 bases between them. This CDR3 contains 16 residues.

This clonotype was counted many times. The chain couples TRBV7-2 to TRBJ2-5; D remains unclear. Germline V gene sequence: CDR1 SGHTA, CDR2 FQGNSA. This CDR3 spans 13 amino acids. The ends were cut back, 5 bases at V and 5 bases at J, with 12 bases in the middle. The CDR3 sequence: CASSQTPLETQYF. The CDR3 DNA reads TGTGCCAGCAGCCAGACTCCTCTCGAGACCCAGTACTTC.

This clonotype was counted many times. The genes are TRBV12-3 or TRBV12-4 and TRBJ2-5, with D possibly being TRBD1 (6 bases). The CDR3 is 14 residues long. The V end lost 5 bases, the J end lost 2 bases, and 12 bases lay between the germline ends. The CDR3 nucleotides are TGTGCCAGCAGTGTGGGGACATTTCAAGAGACCCAGTACTTC. Residues: CASSVGTFQETQYF.

In its sample, this clonotype was seen many times. The V call is TRBV2, the J call TRBJ2-7; the D gene is possibly TRBD2 (6 bases). The CDR3 totals 13 residues. V was cut by 3 bases and J by 2 bases, with 8 bases left in between. The germline CDR1 and CDR2 sequences are SNHLY and FYNNEI. The CDR3: CASSDAGTYEQYF. The CDR3, as DNA: TGTGCCAGCAGTGATGCGGGGACCTACGAGCAGTACTTC.

This clonotype was counted at least ten times. The V gene is TRBV21-1, the J gene TRBJ2-2; the table's D gene call, TRBD2, was not cross checked with the DNA. TRBV21-1 is a listed pseudogene. The length of the CDR3 is 15 residues. For the CDR3, the DNA is TGTGCCAGCCGGAGGACTAGCCCTTACACCGGGGAGCTGTTTTTT. Its protein product is CASRRTSPYTGELFF.

This clonotype occurred many times. This chain joins TRBV7-2 and TRBJ1-2; D is ambiguous. V lost 3 bases to trimming and J lost 4 bases, with 9 bases between them. The CDR3 sequence is 13 residues long. Germline lookup yields CDR1 SGHTA and CDR2 FQGNSA. This CDR3 reads CASSLGAGYGYTF. CDR3 bases: TGTGCCAGCAGCTTGGGAGCCGGCTATGGCTACACCTTC.

This clonotype has a count of ten or more. This chain connects TRBV5-1 to TRBJ2-3; D gene uncertain. The germline V gene encodes CDR1 SGHRS and CDR2 YFSETQ. V gave up 4 bases and J gave up 1 base, with 10 bases separating them. The CDR3 contains 14 residues. The CDR3 region is CASSLARGTDTQYF. The CDR3 bases are TGCGCCAGCAGCCTGGCTAGGGGCACAGATACGCAGTATTTT. The whole variable domain, remainder taken from reference TRBV5-1 and TRBJ2-3, is KAGVTQTPRYLIKTRGQQVTLSCSPISGHRSVSWYQQTPGQGLQFLFEYFSETQRNKGNFPGRFSGRQFSNSRSEMNVSTLELGDSALYLCASSLARGTDTQYFGPGTRLTVL.